Listed here is a single T cell receptor beta chain. The data stem from a study of blood T cell repertoires in COVID-19. TCRdb's copy holds only in-frame clones and misses some; the assay was immunoSEQ multiplex PCR. The sample has around 100,000 clones, roughly 89% seen once. Germline CDR1 and CDR2: SGHNT and YYREEE (reference sequence). Trimming took off 3 bases at V and 9 bases at J, with 9 bases between the two ends. The CDR3 totals 11 residues. The chain links TRBV5-4 to TRBJ1-1; TRBD1 is a possible D gene (5 bases). This TCR was recovered from a woman between 50 and 59 years old with COVID-19, enrolled during active disease. The material sequenced was peripheral blood. The CDR3 nucleotides are TGTGCCAGCAGCTACTCAGGGAAAGCTTTCTTT. This translates into CASSYSGKAFF.